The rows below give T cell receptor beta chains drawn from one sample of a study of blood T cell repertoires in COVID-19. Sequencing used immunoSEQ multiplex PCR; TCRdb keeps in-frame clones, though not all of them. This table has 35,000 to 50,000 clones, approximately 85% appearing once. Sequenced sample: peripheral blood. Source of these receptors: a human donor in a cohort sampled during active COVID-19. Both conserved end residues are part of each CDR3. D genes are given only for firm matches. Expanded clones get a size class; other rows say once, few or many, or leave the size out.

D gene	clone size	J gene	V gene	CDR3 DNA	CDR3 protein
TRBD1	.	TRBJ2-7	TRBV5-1	TGCGCCAGCAGTTTAGGGGGCTGGACGGACCTCTACGAGCAGTACTTC	CASSLGGWTDLYEQYF
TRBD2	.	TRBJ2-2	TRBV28	TGTGCCAGCACCATCCCGGGGGGGGCCGGGGAGCTGTTTTTT	CASTIPGGAGELFF
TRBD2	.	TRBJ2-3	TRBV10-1	TGCGCCAGCAGTGAAGCGAGCGGGGACGATACGCAGTATTTT	CASSEASGDDTQYF
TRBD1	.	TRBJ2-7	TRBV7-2	TGTGCCAGCAGCTTAGGATCACAGGGGCCCTACGAGCAGTACTTC	CASSLGSQGPYEQYF
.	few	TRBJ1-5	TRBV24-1	TGTGCCACCAGTGACCACAATAGCAATCAGCCCCAGCATTTT	CATSDHNSNQPQHF
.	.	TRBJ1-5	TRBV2	TGTGCCAGCCGGCGAGGCGTATCAAGCAATCAGCCCCAGCATTTT	CASRRGVSSNQPQHF
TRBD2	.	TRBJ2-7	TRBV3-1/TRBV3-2	TGTGCCAGCAGCCATTTAACTAGCGGGGGGCCCCTAAGCTCCTACGAGCAGTACTTC	CASSHLTSGGPLSSYEQYF
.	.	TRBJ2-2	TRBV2	TGTGCCAGCAGGAGCACCGGGGAGCTGTTTTTT	CASRSTGELFF
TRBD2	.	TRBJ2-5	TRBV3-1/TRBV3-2	TGTGCCAGCAGACGAAGCGGGAGGGGCGAGGAGACCCAGTACTTC	CASRRSGRGEETQYF
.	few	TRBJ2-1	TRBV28	TGTGCCAGCAGTTGGACAGCTTCCTACAATGAGCAGTTCTTC	CASSWTASYNEQFF
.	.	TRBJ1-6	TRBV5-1	TGCGCCAGCAGCCCGGGGACTGACAATTCACCCCTCCACTTT	CASSPGTDNSPLHF
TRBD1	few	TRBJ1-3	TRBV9	TGTGCCAGCAGCGTCTCGGGACAGGTGATTTCTGGAAACACCATATATTTT	CASSVSGQVISGNTIYF
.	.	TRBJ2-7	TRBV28	TGTGCCAGCAGCCAGATGGGGCCCGGCCACCGCGAGCAGTACTTC	CASSQMGPGHREQYF
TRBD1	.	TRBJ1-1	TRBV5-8	TGTGCCAGCAGCTTGGAAGGGGGCAGGGTGAACACTGAAGCTTTCTTT	CASSLEGGRVNTEAFF
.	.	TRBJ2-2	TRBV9	TGTGCCAGCAGCGTAGGACTCGGCGGGTTGAACACCGGGGAGCTGTTTTTT	CASSVGLGGLNTGELFF
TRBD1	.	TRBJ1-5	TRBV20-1	TGCAGTGCTAGTTCGGGGACAGGGTCCCAGCCCCAGCATTTT	CSASSGTGSQPQHF
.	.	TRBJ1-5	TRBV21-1	TGTGCCAGCTGCTCGGACAGGGGCCGGCAAGGAGCCCAGCATTTT	CASCSDRGRQGAQHF
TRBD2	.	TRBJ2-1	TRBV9	TGTGCCAGCAGCAAGACTAGCGGGGGGGCCACTGAGCAGTTCTTC	CASSKTSGGATEQFF
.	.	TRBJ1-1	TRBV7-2	TGTGCCAGCAGCTTACAGCCCGGGACTGAAGCTTTCTTT	CASSLQPGTEAFF
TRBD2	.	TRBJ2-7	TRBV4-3	TGCGCCAGCAGCCAAGACCCCCTAGCGGGGTACGAGCAGTACTTC	CASSQDPLAGYEQYF
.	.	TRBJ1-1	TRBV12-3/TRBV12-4	TGTGCCAGCAGTTTTTCTATTCGGGAAATGGCTTTCTTT	CASSFSIREMAFF
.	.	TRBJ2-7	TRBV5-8	TGTGCCAGCAGCTTCCCCAGGGAGCAGTACTTC	CASSFPREQYF
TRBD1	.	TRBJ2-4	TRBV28	TGTGCCAGCAGCCCCGGACAGGGGTTCAAAAACATTCAGTACTTC	CASSPGQGFKNIQYF
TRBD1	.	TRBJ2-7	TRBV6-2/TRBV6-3	TGTGCCAGCAGCCGGGGACAGGGGGCCTACGAGCAGTACTTC	CASSRGQGAYEQYF
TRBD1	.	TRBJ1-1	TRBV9	TGTGCCAGCAGCGCCGACAGGGAGAACACTGAAGCTTTCTTT	CASSADRENTEAFF
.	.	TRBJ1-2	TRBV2	TGTGCCAGCCTCGCAGGCGAATTCTATGGCTACACCTTC	CASLAGEFYGYTF
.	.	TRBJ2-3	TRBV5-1	TGCGCCAGCAGCTTACGGGTCGATAGCACAGATACGCAGTATTTT	CASSLRVDSTDTQYF
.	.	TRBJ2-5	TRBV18	TGTGCCAGCCGACCGGGACTCACTCAAGAGACCCAGTACTTC	CASRPGLTQETQYF
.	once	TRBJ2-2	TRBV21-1	TGTGCCAGCAGCAAAGCGGGGTCGGACAGGGGAAACACCGGGGAGCTGTTTTTT	CASSKAGSDRGNTGELFF
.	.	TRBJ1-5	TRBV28	TGTGCCAGCAGCTCCGGGGGGTATAGCAATCAGCCCCAGCATTTT	CASSSGGYSNQPQHF
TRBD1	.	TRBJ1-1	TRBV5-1	TGCGCCAGCAGTTGGACAGGGGGCACTGAAGCTTTCTTT	CASSWTGGTEAFF
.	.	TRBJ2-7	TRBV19	TGTGCCAGTAGTATCAGGGTACCTCCATCCTACGAGCAGTACTTC	CASSIRVPPSYEQYF
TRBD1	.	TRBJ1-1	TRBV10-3	TGTGCCATCAGTGGGGCAGGGGGCGATCTTGCTGAAGCTTTCTTT	CAISGAGGDLAEAFF
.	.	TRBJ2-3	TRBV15	TGTGCCACCAGCAGAGTCATTGGGGCCACCGGCACAGATACGCAGTATTTT	CATSRVIGATGTDTQYF
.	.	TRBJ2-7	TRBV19	TGTGCCAGTAGTCTGGGAAGGGGCTACGAGCAGTACTTC	CASSLGRGYEQYF
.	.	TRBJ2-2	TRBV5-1	TGCGCCAGCAGAGGGGCCCCGAACACCGGGGAGCTGTTTTTT	CASRGAPNTGELFF
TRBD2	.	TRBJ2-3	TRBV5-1	TGCGCCAGCAGCTTGGGTGTGGCGGGGGGGCCTGGCACAGATACGCAGTATTTT	CASSLGVAGGPGTDTQYF
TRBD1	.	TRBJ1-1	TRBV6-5	TGTGCCAGCAGTTGGACAGGGGGGACTGAAGCTTTCTTT	CASSWTGGTEAFF
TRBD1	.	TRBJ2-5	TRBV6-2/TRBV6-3	TGTGCCAGCAGTCCCGGGACAGGGGCCCAAGAGACCCAGTACTTC	CASSPGTGAQETQYF
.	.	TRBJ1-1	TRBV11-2	TGTGCCAGCAGCTATAGGTTTGGAGGGATGAACACTGAAGCTTTCTTT	CASSYRFGGMNTEAFF
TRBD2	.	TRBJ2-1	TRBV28	TGTGCCAGCACCGCGTGGGGACTAGTCCCCTCAGGAGAGCAGTTCTTC	CASTAWGLVPSGEQFF
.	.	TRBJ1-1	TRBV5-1	TGCGCCAGCAGCTTGGGTCCCGGGGGTCGTGAAGCTTTCTTT	CASSLGPGGREAFF
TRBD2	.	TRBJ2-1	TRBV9	TGTGCCAGCAGTCAAACGGGGGGACCAAACAATGAGCAGTTCTTC	CASSQTGGPNNEQFF
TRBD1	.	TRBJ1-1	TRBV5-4	TGTGCCAGCAGCCCAGGACAGGGGGCAGGGACTGAAGCTTTCTTT	CASSPGQGAGTEAFF
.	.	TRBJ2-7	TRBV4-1	TGCGCCAGCAGCTACCAAACAGGGTACGAGCAGTACTTC	CASSYQTGYEQYF
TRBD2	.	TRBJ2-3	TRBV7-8	TGTGCCAGCAGCCCCGGGACTAGCGTCGGGGCGCAGTATTTT	CASSPGTSVGAQYF
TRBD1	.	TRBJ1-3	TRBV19	TGTGCCAGTAGCCGACAGGGCTCTGGAAACACCATATATTTT	CASSRQGSGNTIYF
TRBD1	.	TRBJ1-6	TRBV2	TGTGCCAGCAGCGGGACAGGGGTCGGTAATTCACCCCTCCACTTT	CASSGTGVGNSPLHF
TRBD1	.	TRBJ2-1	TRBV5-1	TGCGCCAGCAGCTTCGGGACAGTCGACAATGAGCAGTTCTTC	CASSFGTVDNEQFF
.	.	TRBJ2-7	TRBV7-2	TGTGCCAGCAGCTTAGGACAGGAGCCCTCCTACGAGCAGTACTTC	CASSLGQEPSYEQYF
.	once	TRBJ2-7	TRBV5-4	TGTGCCAGCAGCGCGGACAGCAGCTCCTACGAGCAGTACTTC	CASSADSSSYEQYF
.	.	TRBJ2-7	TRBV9	TGTGCCAGCAGCGTAAAGATCAGGGCCTACGAGCAGTACTTC	CASSVKIRAYEQYF
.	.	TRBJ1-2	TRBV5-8	TGTGCCAGCTCCCCAGCATCGCGGCCCAACTATGGCTACACCTTC	CASSPASRPNYGYTF
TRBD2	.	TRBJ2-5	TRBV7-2	TGTGCCAGCAGTTTGGGAGTTGCTAGCGGGGTACAAGAGACCCAGTACTTC	CASSLGVASGVQETQYF
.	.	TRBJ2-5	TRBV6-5	TGTGCCAGCAGAAGCAGGCCAGCCCAGAGAGAGACCCAGTACTTC	CASRSRPAQRETQYF